This TCR beta chain was obtained from a study of beta chain features in type 1 diabetes. What was sequenced were expressed TCRB transcripts, since all of the isolated RNA had been reverse transcribed. Sequencing was performed with immunoSEQ multiplex PCR; in TCRdb, only in-frame clones are kept and a portion is missing. This table has 300,000 to 350,000 clones, around 9% appearing once. Every single donor gave one heparinised blood draw, and these averaged about 100 mL. Cells sorted by CD45RO/CCR7/CD25/CD127/CD95/CD27 comprised CD4+ naive, central memory, regulatory and stem cell-like memory cells. Study observations and caveats: It was not settled here whether HLA type affects TCRB rearrangement. There was a moderate but significant shortening of TCRB CDR3s in all four CD4+ subsets of Type 1 diabetes patients.

This clone was recorded a few times. Its antigen is still unknown. The V gene end was trimmed by 4 bases and the J gene end by 9 bases; junction bases not matched to a gene: 2. The CDR3 loop spans 13 amino acids. Germline loops: CDR1 ENHRY, CDR2 SYGVKD. The receptor's source is a man aged 25 to 45 with type 1 diabetes. V usage is TRBV10-3 and J usage is TRBJ2-2; 10 positions agree with TRBD1. The sequenced sample consisted of central memory CD4+ T cells from blood. CDR3 nucleotides: TGTGCCATCAGTGGGGACAGGGGCCGGGAGCTGTTTTTT. Translated, it gives CAISGDRGRELFF.